The T cell receptor beta chain under discussion was sequenced for a study of cytomegalovirus exposure and HLA in healthy donors. Study results and limitations: Most likely, a cluster of highly shared sequence variants arose as a sequencing artifact.

This CDR3 has 15 amino acids. Germline lookup yields CDR1 LNHDA and CDR2 SQIVND (reference sequence). V shed 1 base, J shed 2 bases, and the junction held 5 bases outside the gene matches. The PCR made use of 60 Vbeta and 13 Jbeta primers. Data came from immunoSEQ multiplex PCR; TCRdb stores just in-frame clones and leaves some out. The table includes 150,000 to 200,000 clones, about 85% detected once. Remarks on this clone: No antigen is known for it.

The origin of this receptor is a man aged 18 to 35 in good health and CMV-seropositive. The chain joins TRBV19 to TRBJ2-7; 7 bases match TRBD1. Sequences were obtained from PBMCs. CDR3 sequence (DNA): TGTGCCAGTAGTATAGCCGGGACAGAGGCCTACGAGCAGTACTTC. Translation gives CASSIAGTEAYEQYF.